This TCR beta chain derives from a study of blood T cells in healthy people across ages. Study-wide background: Template-switching capture recovered about one barcoded beta molecule per two T cells.

CDR3 size: 14 residues. The germline V gene encodes CDR1 DFQATT and CDR2 SNEGSKA (reference sequence). Trimming left V 3 bases short and J 3 bases short, with 15 bases between. Together with a sample-barcoded 5' primer, a J-beta primer mix was included in a second PCR lasting about 6 to 11 cycles. TCRdb redid the calling of the 5' RACE reads with MiXCR, one entry per CDR3 protein. The table has about 560,000 distinct CDR3 sequences, roughly a quarter seen once. PBMCs numbering at least 6 million were isolated per sample. This clonotype was found a few times. These data were also filed under a second study, of T cells of mothers and their children.

This receptor was identified in a boy between 2 and 15 years old in good health. This rearrangement joins TRBV20-1 to TRBJ2-7; D may correspond to TRBD1 or TRBD2 (6 bases each). Sequencing was done on a sample of blood. The CDR3 reads CSASRGLGDYEQYF. The CDR3 nucleotides read TGCAGTGCTAGCCGGGGGCTAGGAGACTACGAGCAGTACTTC.